What follows is one T cell receptor beta chain and its context. A junction boundary mismatches the germline segment, possibly from a read error. Treatment here: some 20 received Ad26.COV2.S at low or high dose, single or two shots; roughly 5 received placebo; per-sample allocation not given. Sampling was performed 63 days after the first vaccine or placebo injection. The sample belongs to a study of Ad26.COV2.S vaccination and SARS-CoV-2 variants. This table comes from immunoSEQ multiplex PCR, and its TCRdb copy is limited to in-frame clones, with some not included. This repertoire shows fewer than 600,000 clones, 70% to 90% found once; its top ten account for more than 1.5%. This CDR3 is built from 12 residues. Germline CDR1 and CDR2: SGHAT and FQDESV (reference sequence).

The sequences come from peripheral blood, collected in a trial of Ad26.COV2.S vaccine versus placebo. The sequence came from a person between 18 and 65 years old who received the Ad26.COV2.S COVID-19 vaccine or a placebo. V is TRBV11-1 and J is TRBJ2-1; 7 bases fit TRBD2. As DNA, the CDR3 is TGTGCCAGCAGCGGCCAGGGAGGGAGGCGTCTCTTC. Its protein product is CASSGQGGRRLF.